The 30 T cell receptor beta chains below all came from one sample that was sequenced in a study of blood T cells in healthy people across ages. Combining a sample-barcoded 5' primer with a J-beta primer mix, a second PCR ran for about 6 to 12 cycles. TCRdb reanalysed the 5' RACE reads using MiXCR and keeps one entry per CDR3 protein. The profile shows about 1.1 million distinct CDR3 sequences, less than 45% of them singletons. The sample was blood. The receptors stem from a man between 18 and 35 years old in good health.

As to this clonotype: One end of the junction is discordant with germline, which a read error may explain. The V call is TRBV7-9, the J call TRBJ2-5; D unresolved. CDR3 size: 11 residues. CDR1 and CDR2 from the germline V gene are SEHNR and FQNEAQ (reference sequence). The CDR3 DNA is TGTGCCAGCAGCGTAGCTGAGACCCAGTACTTC. Amino acid sequence: CASSVAETQYF.

This clonotype was detected a few times. The chain carries TRBV28 and TRBJ2-1, with a tentative D call TRBD2 (6 bases). Trimming shortened V by 6 bases and J by 6 bases, and 12 bases separated the two germline ends. This CDR3 comprises 13 residues. Per the germline V gene, CDR1 is MDHEN and CDR2 is SYDVKM. CDR3 loop: CASSSGDFNEQFF. The CDR3 region has the DNA TGTGCCAGCAGCTCCGGGGACTTCAATGAGCAGTTCTTC. Together with reference TRBV28 and TRBJ2-1, the CDR3 gives the full variable domain: DVKVTQSSRYLVKRTGEKVFLECVQDMDHENMFWYRQDPGLGLRLIYFSYDVKMKEKGDIPEGYSVSREKKERFSLILESASTNQTSMYLCASSSGDFNEQFFGPGTRLTVL.

The genes are TRBV6-2 or TRBV6-3 and TRBJ2-1; TRBD2 aligns across 7 bases. The V gene end was trimmed by 4 bases and the J gene end by 0 bases; junction bases not matched to a gene: 6. Germline values: CDR1 MNHEY, CDR2 SVGEGT. This CDR3 comprises 16 residues. CDR3 loop: CASSSGREDSYNEQFF. DNA of the CDR3: TGTGCCAGCAGTTCAGGGAGGGAGGACTCCTACAATGAGCAGTTCTTC.

The sample holds a few counts of this clonotype. The chain has TRBV27 and TRBJ2-3, with D perhaps TRBD1 (6 bases). Between the trimmed V and J ends, which lost 6 bases and 2 bases, there was a span of 21 bases. This CDR3 comprises 17 residues. Per germline, CDR1 MNHEY and CDR2 SMNVEV (reference sequence). CDR3 sequence (DNA): TGTGCCAGCAGAAGACTTCAGGGGAACACTTTCACAGATACGCAGTATTTT. Protein sequence: CASRRLQGNTFTDTQYF.

The chain joins TRBV20-1 to TRBJ2-5, with D tentatively TRBD2 (5 bases). V lost 6 bases and J lost 2, with 13 bases in between. The CDR3 loop spans 13 amino acids. From germline, CDR1 is DFQATT and CDR2 SNEGSKA (reference sequence). CDR3 region: CSALLGKQETQYF. CDR3 nucleotides: TGCAGTGCCCTCCTCGGGAAACAAGAGACCCAGTACTTC.

This clonotype occurred a few times. The chain has TRBV12-3 or TRBV12-4 and TRBJ2-3; TRBD1 aligns across 8 bases. CDR3 length: 16 residues. V lost 6 bases to trimming and J lost 8 bases; unmatched junction nucleotides: 16. The CDR3 sequence: CASRHDRGQIPSTQYF. CDR3 coding DNA: TGTGCCAGCAGACATGACAGGGGACAGATCCCAAGTACGCAGTATTTT.

The chain uses TRBV13 and TRBJ2-1; 7 bases match TRBD1. Germline V CDR1 and CDR2: PRHDT, FYEKMQ (reference sequence). There are 13 residues in the CDR3. Germline trimming cut 5 bases from V and 9 bases from J; bases unmatched to any gene: 7. The CDR3 DNA sequence: TGTGCCAGCAGCCAAAATCACAGGGGTGAGCAGTTCTTC. Its protein is CASSQNHRGEQFF.

This clonotype turned up a few times. The rearrangement links TRBV5-1 to TRBJ1-1; 11 bases are a match to TRBD1. Germline V gene data show CDR1 as SGHRS and CDR2 as YFSETQ. V lost 4 bases, J lost 1 base, and 6 bases stayed unmatched. The CDR3 is 16 amino acids. CDR3 sequence reads: CASSARTGGSNTEAFF. CDR3 nucleotides: TGCGCCAGCAGCGCCCGGACAGGGGGCTCGAACACTGAAGCTTTCTTT.

The chain employs TRBV3-1 and TRBJ1-4, with D tentatively TRBD1 (5 bases). Germline V gives CDR1 LGHDT, CDR2 YNNKEL (reference sequence). This CDR3 spans 15 amino acids. Deletions cut 4 bases from V and 0 bases from J, with 9 bases between. CDR3 coding DNA: TGTGCCAGCAGCCGTGACAGTGCAACTAATGAAAAACTGTTTTTT. Translating it yields CASSRDSATNEKLFF.

This clonotype appeared a few times. The chain is built from TRBV18 and TRBJ1-1, with a weak D call TRBD1 (5 bases). Germline V gives CDR1 KGHSH, CDR2 LQKENI. The CDR3 covers 17 residues. With 6 bases removed from V and 3 bases from J, the gap between germline ends came to 23 bases. In DNA, the CDR3 is TGTGCCAGCTCGTCCGTAGAGGGGTTCCTAGAGGACACTGAAGCTTTCTTT. The encoded protein is CASSSVEGFLEDTEAFF.

This sequence joins TRBV20-1 and TRBJ1-1; tentative D call: TRBD1 (5 bases). In germline, CDR1 is DFQATT, CDR2 SNEGSKA (reference sequence). V was cut by 0 bases and J by 0 bases, with 11 bases left in between. CDR3 length equals 15 residues. Written as DNA, the CDR3 is TGCAGTGCTAGAGATCAGGGAGGGGTGAACACTGAAGCTTTCTTT. Protein product: CSARDQGGVNTEAFF.

The chain combines TRBV11-2 with TRBJ2-1; D is perhaps TRBD1 (6 bases). The J call could be wrong; TRBJ2-7 is a better fit for the DNA end. CDR1 is SGHAT, CDR2 FQNNGV, per germline. The CDR3 contains 11 residues. CDR3 sequence (DNA): TGTGCCAGCAGGGGGGCTCACGAGCAGTACTTC. Its translation is CASRGAHEQYF.

The rearrangement uses TRBV12-3 or TRBV12-4 and TRBJ2-1, with D tentatively TRBD2 (6 bases). CDR3 length: 13 amino acids. The ends were cut back, 6 bases at V and 5 bases at J, with 11 bases in the middle. CDR3 in DNA: TGTGCCAGCAGGGAGGGCAGGCACAATGAGCAGTTCTTC. Translated: CASREGRHNEQFF.

This chain links TRBV9 with TRBJ2-3; D ambiguous. V lost 3 bases, J lost 3 bases, and 11 bases lay in between. This CDR3 is built from 14 residues. Germline assignment: CDR1 SGDLS and CDR2 YYNGEE. The CDR3 DNA reads TGTGCCAGCAGCGCGCCTGATCGGACAGATACGCAGTATTTT. Its protein is CASSAPDRTDTQYF. The entire variable domain, with the rest obtained from reference TRBV9 and TRBJ2-3, is as follows: DSGVTQTPKHLITATGQRVTLRCSPRSGDLSVYWYQQSLDQGLQFLIQYYNGEERAKGNILERFSAQQFPDLHSELNLSSLELGDSALYFCASSAPDRTDTQYFGPGTRLTVL.

Remarks on this clonotype: One end of the junction fails to match germline, which may point to a read error. The chain combines TRBV4-1 with TRBJ1-2, with 9 bases fitting TRBD1. Germline CDR1 and CDR2: MGHRA and YSYEKL. This CDR3 has 16 residues. CDR3 bases: TGCGCCGGCAGCCGGACAAATCCGGGACAGGGTAACGGCTACACCTTC. Translating it yields CAGSRTNPGQGNGYTF.

This clonotype occurred many times. The chain carries TRBV18 and TRBJ2-3; possibly TRBD1 for D (6 bases). V shed 2 bases and J shed 7 bases, with 13 bases lying between them. This CDR3 spans 14 amino acids. CDR1 is KGHSH and CDR2 is LQKENI in the germline V gene. DNA for the CDR3: TGTGCCAGCTCACCAGGAACCCAGGGGAATACGCAGTATTTT. Translation gives CASSPGTQGNTQYF.

The V gene is TRBV7-2, the J gene TRBJ2-5; a possible D gene is TRBD1 (6 bases). Trimming took off 3 bases at V and 3 bases at J, with 11 bases between the two ends. Germline-derived CDR1 and CDR2 are SGHTA and FQGNSA. The CDR3 length is 14 residues. This chain's CDR3 is CASSFVKGEETQYF. The DNA for the CDR3 is TGTGCCAGCAGCTTCGTTAAGGGGGAAGAGACCCAGTACTTC.

This clonotype was counted once. The V gene is TRBV12-3 or TRBV12-4, the J gene TRBJ1-1; D is unresolved. Trimming removed 7 bases from V and 1 base from J, with 13 bases in between. This CDR3 contains 14 residues. CDR3 sequence (DNA): TGTGCCAGCAACCCCACAGCGGAGAACACTGAAGCTTTCTTT. This codes for CASNPTAENTEAFF.

This chain links TRBV12-3 or TRBV12-4 with TRBJ1-5; D gene unclear. The CDR3 is 17 amino acids. V lost 0 bases to trimming and J lost 2 bases, with 14 bases between them. The CDR3 coding sequence is TGTGCCAGCAGTTTAGCGCGGGGAATTGGGGGCAATCAGCCCCAGCATTTT. Amino acid sequence: CASSLARGIGGNQPQHF.

The J gene is TRBJ2-7, the V gene TRBV7-2; TRBD1 is a possible D gene (6 bases). Trimming cost V 5 bases and J 0 bases, with 17 bases left between them. The CDR3 runs to 16 residues. Germline CDR1 and CDR2: SGHTA and FQGNSA. The CDR3 coding sequence is TGTGCCAGCAGCAGACAGGTTACCCTTAGCTCCTACGAGCAGTACTTC. It specifies CASSRQVTLSSYEQYF.

With respect to this clonotype: A junction boundary mismatches the germline segment, possibly from a read error. The chain joins TRBV12-3 or TRBV12-4 to TRBJ1-4, with a weak D call TRBD1 (5 bases). The CDR3 sequence is 15 residues long. The CDR3 region has the DNA TGTGCCAGCAGGCCCGGGACGGCAACTAACGAAAAACTGTTTTTT. This translates into CASRPGTATNEKLFF.

V and J are TRBV6-5 and TRBJ2-5; 7 bases map to TRBD1. This CDR3 region has 16 residues. J was trimmed by 2 bases and V by 7 bases; bases with no gene match: 13. Germline V gene lookup returns CDR1 MNHEY and CDR2 SVGAGI. Here the CDR3 DNA reads TGTGCCAGCACAAAGCCAGGGGGTGCTTATCAAGAGACCCAGTACTTC. Protein sequence: CASTKPGGAYQETQYF.

The chain employs TRBV6-6 and TRBJ2-2, with D tentatively TRBD1 or TRBD2 (5 bases each). This CDR3 spans 15 amino acids. Germline V gene data show CDR1 as MNHNY and CDR2 as SVGAGI (reference sequence). V was trimmed by 6 bases and J by 5 bases, leaving 16 bases between them. The CDR3 here is CASSHPGLGTGELFF. The CDR3 nucleotides are TGTGCCAGCAGCCACCCGGGGCTAGGGACCGGGGAGCTGTTTTTT.

This chain connects TRBV7-9 to TRBJ1-4; possible D gene TRBD1, 6 bases. This CDR3 has 18 residues. Germline CDR1 SEHNR, CDR2 FQNEAQ (reference sequence). V lost 1 base and J 10 bases, leaving 25 bases between the germline ends. CDR3 sequence: CASSLVMGDNFFVGKLFF. The DNA for the CDR3 is TGTGCCAGCAGCTTAGTGATGGGGGACAATTTTTTCGTTGGAAAACTGTTTTTT.

The CDR3 loop reads CSATDVGGVVDTQYF. CDR3 sequence (DNA): TGCAGTGCTACGGACGTGGGGGGGGTGGTAGATACGCAGTATTTT. The chain has TRBV20-1 and TRBJ2-3; 7 bases line up with TRBD2. This CDR3 spans 15 amino acids. Looked up from germline, CDR1 is DFQATT and CDR2 is SNEGSKA (reference sequence). After removal of 4 bases from V and 5 bases from J, the junction contained 12 bases not matched to a gene.

This clonotype occurred once. A read error may account for a junction end that differs from germline. The CDR3 here is CSVRGANYNGQFF. In DNA, the CDR3 is TGCAGCGTTAGGGGGGCCAACTACAATGGGCAGTTCTTC. The chain recombines TRBV29-1 with TRBJ2-1, with D possibly being TRBD1 or TRBD2 (6 bases each). Per the germline V gene, CDR1 is SQVTM and CDR2 is ANQGSEA. The CDR3 is 13 residues long.

This clonotype appeared a single time. The chain uses TRBV20-1 and TRBJ1-5; D unresolved. Germline values: CDR1 DFQATT, CDR2 SNEGSKA (reference sequence). CDR3 length: 17 amino acids. Between the trimmed V and J ends, which lost 3 bases and 0 bases, there was a span of 18 bases. CDR3 sequence reads: CSASLGEAFYSNQPQHF. The CDR3 DNA is TGCAGTGCTAGTCTCGGGGAGGCCTTCTATAGCAATCAGCCCCAGCATTTT.

DNA of the CDR3: TGTGCCAGCAGCCAAGTGCCCGGGAACCCGTATGGCTACACCTTC. Residues: CASSQVPGNPYGYTF. The chain uses TRBV3-1 and TRBJ1-2; unclear D gene. Looked up from germline, CDR1 is LGHDT and CDR2 is YNNKEL (reference sequence). V was pared by 1 base and J by 5 bases, with 14 bases between. CDR3 size: 15 residues. The variable domain in full, with the rest retrieved from reference TRBV3-1 and TRBJ1-2, is DTAVSQTPKYLVTQMGNDKSIKCEQNLGHDTMYWYKQDSKKFLKIMFSYNNKELIINETVPNRFSPKSPDKAHLNLHINSLELGDSAVYFCASSQVPGNPYGYTFGSGTRLTVV.

This clonotype has more than one count but fewer than ten. The V and J genes are TRBV28 and TRBJ2-1; the D is unclear. The CDR3 contains 14 residues. V dropped 2 bases and J dropped 5 bases, with 10 bases sitting between them. CDR1 is MDHEN, CDR2 SYDVKM, per germline. CDR3 residues: CASSLTPRHNEQFF. CDR3 coding DNA: TGTGCCAGCAGTTTAACCCCTAGACACAATGAGCAGTTCTTC. Looking up the rest from reference TRBV28 and TRBJ2-1 gives the full variable domain: DVKVTQSSRYLVKRTGEKVFLECVQDMDHENMFWYRQDPGLGLRLIYFSYDVKMKEKGDIPEGYSVSREKKERFSLILESASTNQTSMYLCASSLTPRHNEQFFGPGTRLTVL.

The rearrangement links TRBV5-1 to TRBJ2-3; TRBD2 agrees at 7 bases. Unmatched junction bases numbered 5, after V lost 2 bases and J lost 2 bases. The germline V gene encodes CDR1 SGHRS and CDR2 YFSETQ. The CDR3 is made up of 15 amino acids. CDR3 DNA: TGCGCCAGCAGCTTCTCTAGCGGCCTCACAGATACGCAGTATTTT. It translates to CASSFSSGLTDTQYF.